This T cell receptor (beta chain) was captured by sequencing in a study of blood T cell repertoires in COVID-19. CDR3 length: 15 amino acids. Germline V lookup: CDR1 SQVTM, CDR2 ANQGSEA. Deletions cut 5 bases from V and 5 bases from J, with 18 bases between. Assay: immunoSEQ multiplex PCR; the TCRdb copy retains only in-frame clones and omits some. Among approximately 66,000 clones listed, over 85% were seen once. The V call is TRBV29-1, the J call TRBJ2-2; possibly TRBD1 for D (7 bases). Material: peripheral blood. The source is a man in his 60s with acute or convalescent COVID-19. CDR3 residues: CSVFETGEVTGELFF. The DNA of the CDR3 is TGCAGCGTTTTCGAAACAGGGGAGGTAACCGGGGAGCTGTTTTTT.